This T cell receptor beta chain was sequenced for a study of T cells in Graves' hyperthyroidism and ophthalmopathy. Germline values: CDR1 DFQATT, CDR2 SNEGSKA (reference sequence). The CDR3 has 14 amino acids. V was shortened by 0 bases and J by 2 bases, with 9 bases between the two germline ends. It was RNA transcripts that yielded the amplified TCR beta CDR3 regions. HTBI primers were the set used in a first-round RT-PCR of the TCR CDR3. TCRdb ran MiXCR on the multiplex PCR reads and lists one entry per CDR3 protein. In the table there are some 650,000 distinct CDR3 sequences, approximately 15% of which are singletons. As regards this clonotype: Its antigen is unknown.

Whole-study findings and limits: Separating ophthalmopathy from stable hyperthyroidism was achieved by a 13 V-J model.

The origin of this receptor is a woman aged 40 to 50 with Graves' ophthalmopathy. V and J are TRBV20-1 and TRBJ2-3; D not certain. What was sequenced was blood. CDR3 amino acids: CSARDRLFTDTQYF. CDR3 sequence (DNA): TGCAGTGCTAGAGATAGGCTATTCACAGATACGCAGTATTTT.